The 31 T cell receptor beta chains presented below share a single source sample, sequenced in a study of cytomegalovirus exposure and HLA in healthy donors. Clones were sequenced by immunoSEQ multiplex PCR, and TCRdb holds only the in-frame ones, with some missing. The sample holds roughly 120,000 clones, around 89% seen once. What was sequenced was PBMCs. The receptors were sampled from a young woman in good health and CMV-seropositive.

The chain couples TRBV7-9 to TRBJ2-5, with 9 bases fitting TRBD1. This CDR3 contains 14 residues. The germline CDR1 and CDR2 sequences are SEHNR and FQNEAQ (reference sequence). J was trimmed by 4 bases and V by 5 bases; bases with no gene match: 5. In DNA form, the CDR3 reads TGTGCCAGCAGCCCTGGGACAGGGATAGAGACCCAGTACTTC. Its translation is CASSPGTGIETQYF.

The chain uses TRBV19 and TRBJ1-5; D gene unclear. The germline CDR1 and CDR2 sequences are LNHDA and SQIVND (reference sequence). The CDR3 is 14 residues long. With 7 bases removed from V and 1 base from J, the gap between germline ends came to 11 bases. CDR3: CASIQTGSNQPQHF. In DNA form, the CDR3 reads TGTGCCAGTATCCAGACGGGAAGCAATCAGCCCCAGCATTTT.

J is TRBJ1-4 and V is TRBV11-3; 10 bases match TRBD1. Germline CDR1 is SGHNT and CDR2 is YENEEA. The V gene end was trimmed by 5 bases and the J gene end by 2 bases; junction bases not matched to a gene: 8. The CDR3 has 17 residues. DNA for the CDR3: TGTGCCAGCAGCCCGTGGGACAGGGGCCCTACTAATGAAAAACTGTTTTTT. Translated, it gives CASSPWDRGPTNEKLFF.

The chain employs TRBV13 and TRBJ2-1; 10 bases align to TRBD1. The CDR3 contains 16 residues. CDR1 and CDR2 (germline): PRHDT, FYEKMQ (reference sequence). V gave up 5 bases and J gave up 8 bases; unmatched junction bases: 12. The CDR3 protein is CASSKAGTGVYDEQFF. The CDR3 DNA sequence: TGTGCCAGCAGCAAGGCCGGGACAGGGGTTTATGATGAGCAGTTCTTC.

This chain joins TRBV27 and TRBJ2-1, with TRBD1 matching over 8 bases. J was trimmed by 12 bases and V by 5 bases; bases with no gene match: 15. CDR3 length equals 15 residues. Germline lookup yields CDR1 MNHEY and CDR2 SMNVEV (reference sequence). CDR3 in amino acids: CASSPTPTGGTGQFF. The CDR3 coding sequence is TGTGCCAGCAGTCCCACCCCTACAGGGGGGACAGGGCAGTTCTTC.

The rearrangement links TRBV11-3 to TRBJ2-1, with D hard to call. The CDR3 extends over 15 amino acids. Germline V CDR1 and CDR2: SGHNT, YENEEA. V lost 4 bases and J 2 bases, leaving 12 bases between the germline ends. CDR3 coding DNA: TGTGCCAGCAGCTCCCAGACAACGCCCTACAATGAGCAGTTCTTC. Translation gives CASSSQTTPYNEQFF.

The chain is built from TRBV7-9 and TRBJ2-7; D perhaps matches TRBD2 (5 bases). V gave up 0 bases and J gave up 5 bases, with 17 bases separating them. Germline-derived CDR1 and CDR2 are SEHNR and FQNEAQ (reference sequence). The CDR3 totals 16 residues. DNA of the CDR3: TGTGCCAGCAGCTTAGCGGGTAGCGCGGCTTATGACGAGCAGTACTTC. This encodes CASSLAGSAAYDEQYF.

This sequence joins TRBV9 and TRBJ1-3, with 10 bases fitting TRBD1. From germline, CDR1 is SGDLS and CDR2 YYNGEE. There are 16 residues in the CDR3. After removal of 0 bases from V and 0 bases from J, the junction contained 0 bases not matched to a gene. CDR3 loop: CASSVGQGASGNTIYF. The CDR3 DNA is TGTGCCAGCAGCGTAGGACAGGGGGCCTCTGGAAACACCATATATTTT.

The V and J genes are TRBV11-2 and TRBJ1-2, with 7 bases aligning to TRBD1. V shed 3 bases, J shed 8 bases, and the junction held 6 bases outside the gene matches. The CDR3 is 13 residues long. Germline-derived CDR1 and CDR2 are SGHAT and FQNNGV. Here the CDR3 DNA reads TGTGCCAGCAGCTTGACAGGGAAGGGCGGCTACACCTTC. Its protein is CASSLTGKGGYTF.

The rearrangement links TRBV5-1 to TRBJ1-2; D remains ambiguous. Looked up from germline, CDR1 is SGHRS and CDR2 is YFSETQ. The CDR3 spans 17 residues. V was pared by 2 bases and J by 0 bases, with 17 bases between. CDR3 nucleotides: TGCGCCAGCAGCTTATGGACGGGAATAACATCTAACTATGGCTACACCTTC. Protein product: CASSLWTGITSNYGYTF.

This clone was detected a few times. The CDR3 DNA sequence: TGTGCCAGCAGCCAAGATCTACAGGGTAACTATGGCTACACCTTC. Translating gives CASSQDLQGNYGYTF. This chain joins TRBV4-2 and TRBJ1-2, with D possibly TRBD1 on 6 matching bases. CDR1 and CDR2 from the germline V gene are LGHNA and YNFKEQ. CDR3 length equals 15 residues. Trimming removed 0 bases at V and 1 base at J, with 9 bases between.

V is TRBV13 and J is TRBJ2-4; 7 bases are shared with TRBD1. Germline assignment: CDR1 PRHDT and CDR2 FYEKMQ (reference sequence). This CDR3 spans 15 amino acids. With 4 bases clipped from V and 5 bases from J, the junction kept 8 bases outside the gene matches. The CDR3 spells CASSSTGLGENIQYF. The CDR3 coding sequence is TGTGCCAGCAGCTCGACAGGGTTGGGGGAAAACATTCAGTACTTC.

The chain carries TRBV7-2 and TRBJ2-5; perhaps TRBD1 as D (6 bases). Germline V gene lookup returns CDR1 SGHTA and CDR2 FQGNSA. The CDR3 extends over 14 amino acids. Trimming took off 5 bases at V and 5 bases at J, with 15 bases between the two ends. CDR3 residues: CASSPRGFGETQYF. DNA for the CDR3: TGTGCCAGCAGCCCAAGGGGGTTTGGGGAGACCCAGTACTTC.

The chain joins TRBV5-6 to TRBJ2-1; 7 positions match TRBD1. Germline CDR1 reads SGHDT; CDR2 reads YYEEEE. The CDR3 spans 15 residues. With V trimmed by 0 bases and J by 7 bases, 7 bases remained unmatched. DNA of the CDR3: TGTGCCAGCAGCTTGGGTGACAGGGTCGTTAATGAGCAGTTCTTC. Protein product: CASSLGDRVVNEQFF. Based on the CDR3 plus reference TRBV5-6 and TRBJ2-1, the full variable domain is DAGVTQSPTHLIKTRGQQVTLRCSPKSGHDTVSWYQQALGQGPQFIFQYYEEEERQRGNFPDRFSGHQFPNYSSELNVNALLLGDSALYLCASSLGDRVVNEQFFGPGTRLTVL.

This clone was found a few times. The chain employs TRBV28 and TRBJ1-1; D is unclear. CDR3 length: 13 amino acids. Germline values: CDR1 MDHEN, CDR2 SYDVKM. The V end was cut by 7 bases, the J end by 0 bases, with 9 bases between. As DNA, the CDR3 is TGTGCCAGCAATAGAGGGATGAACACTGAAGCTTTCTTT. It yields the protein CASNRGMNTEAFF.

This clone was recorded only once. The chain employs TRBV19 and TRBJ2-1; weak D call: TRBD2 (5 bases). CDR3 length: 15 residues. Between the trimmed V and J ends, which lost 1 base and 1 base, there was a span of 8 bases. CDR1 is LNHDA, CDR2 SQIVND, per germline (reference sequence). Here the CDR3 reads CASSIAGGSYNEQFF. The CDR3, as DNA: TGTGCCAGTAGTATAGCTGGCGGGTCCTACAATGAGCAGTTCTTC.

The chain's CDR3 is CASSLASGDYNEQFF. In DNA form, the CDR3 reads TGCGCCAGCAGCTTGGCTAGCGGGGACTACAATGAGCAGTTCTTC. The chain joins TRBV5-1 to TRBJ2-1, with 9 positions matching TRBD2. V lost 0 bases, J lost 3 bases, and 1 base stayed unmatched. CDR1 is SGHRS, CDR2 YFSETQ, per germline. The CDR3 is 15 amino acids.

DNA for the CDR3: TGTGCCAGTAGTATAGAACGGACAGATACGCAGTATTTT. This codes for CASSIERTDTQYF. This chain uses TRBV19 with TRBJ2-3; D not certain. The V end lost 0 bases, the J end lost 3 bases, and 4 bases lay between the germline ends. This CDR3 contains 13 residues. Germline lookup yields CDR1 LNHDA and CDR2 SQIVND (reference sequence). The full variable domain, with the rest looked up from reference TRBV19 and TRBJ2-3, is DGGITQSPKYLFRKEGQNVTLSCEQNLNHDAMYWYRQDPGQGLRLIYYSQIVNDFQKGDIAEGYSVSREKKESFPLTVTSAQKNPTAFYLCASSIERTDTQYFGPGTRLTVL.

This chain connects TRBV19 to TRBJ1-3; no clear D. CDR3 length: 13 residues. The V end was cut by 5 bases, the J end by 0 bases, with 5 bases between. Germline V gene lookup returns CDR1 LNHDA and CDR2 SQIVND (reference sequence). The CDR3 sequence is CASSFSSGNTIYF. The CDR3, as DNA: TGTGCCAGTAGTTTCAGCTCTGGAAACACCATATATTTT. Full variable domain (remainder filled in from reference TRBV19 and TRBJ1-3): DGGITQSPKYLFRKEGQNVTLSCEQNLNHDAMYWYRQDPGQGLRLIYYSQIVNDFQKGDIAEGYSVSREKKESFPLTVTSAQKNPTAFYLCASSFSSGNTIYFGEGSWLTVV.

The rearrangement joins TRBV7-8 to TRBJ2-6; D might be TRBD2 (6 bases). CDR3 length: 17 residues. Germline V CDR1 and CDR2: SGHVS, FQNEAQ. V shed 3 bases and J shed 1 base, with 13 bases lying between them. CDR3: CASSFSTSASGANVLTF. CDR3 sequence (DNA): TGTGCCAGCAGCTTCTCGACTAGTGCGTCTGGGGCCAACGTCCTGACTTTC.

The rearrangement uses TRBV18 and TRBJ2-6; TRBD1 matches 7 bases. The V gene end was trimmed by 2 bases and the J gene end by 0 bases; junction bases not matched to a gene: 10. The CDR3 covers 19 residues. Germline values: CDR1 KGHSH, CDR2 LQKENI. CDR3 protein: CASSPRPGTEYSGANVLTF. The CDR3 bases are TGTGCCAGCTCACCAAGGCCCGGGACAGAGTACTCTGGGGCCAACGTCCTGACTTTC.

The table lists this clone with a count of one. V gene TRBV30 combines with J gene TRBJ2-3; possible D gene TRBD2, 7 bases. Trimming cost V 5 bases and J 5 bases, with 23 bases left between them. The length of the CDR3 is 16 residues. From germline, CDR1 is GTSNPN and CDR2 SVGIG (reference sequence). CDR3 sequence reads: CAWSASLGGRIDTQYF. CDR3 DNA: TGTGCCTGGTCGGCCTCATTGGGGGGGCGGATAGATACGCAGTATTTT.

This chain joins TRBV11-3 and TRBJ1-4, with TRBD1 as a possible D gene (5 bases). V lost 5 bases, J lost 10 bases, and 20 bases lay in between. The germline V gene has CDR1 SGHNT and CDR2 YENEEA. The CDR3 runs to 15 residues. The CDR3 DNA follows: TGTGCCAGCAGCCTCGGTGGAGGGGCTAAGGGAAAACTGTTTTTT. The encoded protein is CASSLGGGAKGKLFF.

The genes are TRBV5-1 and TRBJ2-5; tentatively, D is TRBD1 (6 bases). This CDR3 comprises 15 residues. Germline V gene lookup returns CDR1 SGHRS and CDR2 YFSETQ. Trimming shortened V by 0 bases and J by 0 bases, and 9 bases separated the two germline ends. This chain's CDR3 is CASSLAGTNQETQYF. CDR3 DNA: TGCGCCAGCAGCTTGGCCGGGACAAACCAAGAGACCCAGTACTTC.

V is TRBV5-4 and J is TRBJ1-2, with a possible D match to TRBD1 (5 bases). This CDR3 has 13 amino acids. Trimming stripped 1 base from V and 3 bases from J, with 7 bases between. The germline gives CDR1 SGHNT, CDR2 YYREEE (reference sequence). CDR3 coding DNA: TGTGCCAGCAGCTTGAGACAGTACTATGGCTACACCTTC. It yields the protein CASSLRQYYGYTF.

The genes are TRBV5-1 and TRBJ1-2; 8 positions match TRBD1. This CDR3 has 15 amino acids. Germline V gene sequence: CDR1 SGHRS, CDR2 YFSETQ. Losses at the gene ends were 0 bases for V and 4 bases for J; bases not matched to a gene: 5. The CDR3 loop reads CASSLDSGQGYGYTF. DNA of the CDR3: TGCGCCAGCAGCTTGGACAGCGGACAGGGCTATGGCTACACCTTC.

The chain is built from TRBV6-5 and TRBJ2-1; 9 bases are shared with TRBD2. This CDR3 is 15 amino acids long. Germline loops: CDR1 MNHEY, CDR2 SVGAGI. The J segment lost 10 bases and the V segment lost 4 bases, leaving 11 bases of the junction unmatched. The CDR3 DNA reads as TGTGCCAGCAGTTCATGGCGGGGGGGTCAAGGGGAGCAGTTCTTC. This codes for CASSSWRGGQGEQFF.

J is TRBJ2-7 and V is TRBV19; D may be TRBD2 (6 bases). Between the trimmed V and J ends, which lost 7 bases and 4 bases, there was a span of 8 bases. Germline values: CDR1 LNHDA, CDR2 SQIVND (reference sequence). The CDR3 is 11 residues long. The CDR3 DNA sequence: TGTGCCAGTACAGCGGGTTACGAGCAGTACTTC. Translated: CASTAGYEQYF.

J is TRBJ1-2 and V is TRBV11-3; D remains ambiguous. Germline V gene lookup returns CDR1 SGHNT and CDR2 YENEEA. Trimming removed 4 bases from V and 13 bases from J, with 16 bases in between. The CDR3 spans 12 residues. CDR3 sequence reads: CASSSLGQFATF. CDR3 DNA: TGTGCCAGCAGCTCCCTTGGGCAGTTCGCCACCTTC. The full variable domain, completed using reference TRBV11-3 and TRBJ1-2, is EAGVVQSPRYKIIEKKQPVAFWCNPISGHNTLYWYLQNLGQGPELLIRYENEEAVDDSQLPKDRFSAERLKGVDSTLKIQPAELGDSAVYLCASSSLGQFATFGSGTRLTVV.

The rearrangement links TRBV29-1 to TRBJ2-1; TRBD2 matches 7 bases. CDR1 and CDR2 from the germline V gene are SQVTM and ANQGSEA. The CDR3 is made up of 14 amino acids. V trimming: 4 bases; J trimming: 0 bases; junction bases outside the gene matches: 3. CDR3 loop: CSVASGGSYNEQFF. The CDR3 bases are TGCAGCGTTGCCTCGGGGGGCTCCTACAATGAGCAGTTCTTC.

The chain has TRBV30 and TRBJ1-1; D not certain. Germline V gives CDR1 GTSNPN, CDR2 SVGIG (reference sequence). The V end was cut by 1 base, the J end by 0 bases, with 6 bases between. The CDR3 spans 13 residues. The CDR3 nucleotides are TGTGCCTGGAGTGGAGAGATGAACACTGAAGCTTTCTTT. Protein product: CAWSGEMNTEAFF.